This T cell receptor (beta chain) derives from a study of T cell changes during pregnancy in multiple sclerosis. This CDR3 region has 14 residues. Deletions cut 5 bases from V and 7 bases from J, with 12 bases between. Germline CDR1 and CDR2: LNHNV and YYDKDF (reference sequence). Libraries were prepared by immunoSEQ multiplex PCR; TCRdb keeps only in-frame clonotypes and omits some of them. This sample has 79,000 or so clones, with about 91% found just once. The input for sequencing was peripheral blood, taken in the first trimester of pregnancy. The chain uses TRBV15 and TRBJ1-6, with D possibly TRBD1 on 6 matching bases. This sequence was found in a female donor in good health, enrolled as a control in a pregnancy study. The CDR3 loop reads CATSARGANSPLHF. The CDR3 DNA sequence: TGTGCCACCAGCGCCCGGGGGGCCAATTCACCCCTCCACTTT.